This TCR beta chain was retrieved from a study of CD8+ T cells in alopecia areata. Regarding treatment: oral pan-JAK inhibitor, 5-10 mg twice daily. The sample holds a few counts of this clone. Sequencing templates came from extracted RNA that was reverse transcribed into cDNA. The data were produced by immunoSEQ multiplex PCR, yet TCRdb's version contains in-frame clones alone and is incomplete. The sample consists of 200,000 to 250,000 clones, 35% to 45% of them appearing once. The sequencing here drew on CD4+ T cells sorted from blood, taken around week 30, from a patient treated with tofacitinib. This sequence was found in a human donor with alopecia areata.

The DNA for the CDR3 is TGTGCCAGCTCACTCTCCGACTTGGGGAATGAGCAGTTCTTC. It is translated as CASSLSDLGNEQFF. The chain couples TRBV18 to TRBJ2-1, with D unclear. CDR3 length: 14 amino acids. Germline V gene sequence: CDR1 KGHSH, CDR2 LQKENI. V was cut by 4 bases and J by 7 bases, with 14 bases left in between.